Shown below are 18 T cell receptor beta chains from a single sample sequenced in a study of Tregs in tolerant kidney transplant recipients. Assay used: immunoSEQ multiplex PCR; TCRdb lists only in-frame clones, some missing. The sample carries fewer than 45,000 clones, nearly 97% recorded once. These receptors' targets are unknown. The sequenced sample consisted of Tregs from blood cultured with allogeneic cells. The receptors here all came from a human donor in good health.

This clone is a singleton in its sample. The rearrangement links TRBV2 to TRBJ2-1; perhaps TRBD2 as D (5 bases). The V end lost 6 bases, the J end lost 12 bases, and 18 bases lay between the germline ends. In germline, CDR1 is SNHLY, CDR2 FYNNEI. The CDR3 has 13 amino acids. The chain's CDR3 is CASRPNRRRSQFF. CDR3 in DNA: TGTGCCAGCAGGCCTAACCGAAGGAGGTCGCAGTTCTTC.

This chain joins TRBV5-1 and TRBJ2-7; possibly TRBD1 for D (5 bases). CDR1 and CDR2 from the germline V gene are SGHRS and YFSETQ. V gave up 4 bases and J gave up 4 bases, with 18 bases separating them. The CDR3 contains 15 residues. CDR3 sequence (DNA): TGCGCCAGCAGCCCCTCTCCAGGGTCCCAGTACGAGCAGTACTTC. This encodes CASSPSPGSQYEQYF.

The V gene is TRBV5-1, the J gene TRBJ1-1, with a weak D call TRBD1 (6 bases). In germline, CDR1 is SGHRS, CDR2 YFSETQ. The CDR3 is made up of 13 amino acids. Trimming removed 1 base from V and 8 bases from J, with 12 bases in between. CDR3 bases: TGCGCCAGCAGCTTGAACAGGGCGTACGAAGCTTTCTTT. It yields the protein CASSLNRAYEAFF.

The gene calls are TRBV7-2 and TRBJ2-1; 10 nucleotides agree with TRBD2. Trimming at V came to 1 base and at J to 3 bases, leaving 6 bases not matched to a gene. CDR1 is SGHTA and CDR2 is FQGNSA in the germline V gene. The CDR3 is 17 amino acids. CDR3 coding DNA: TGTGCCAGCAGCTTAGGGTTAGCGGGGGGCCGCTACAATGAGCAGTTCTTC. It specifies CASSLGLAGGRYNEQFF.

V and J are TRBV27 and TRBJ2-2; TRBD1 aligns across 8 bases. Germline CDR1 MNHEY, CDR2 SMNVEV (reference sequence). Trimming cost V 6 bases and J 4 bases; bases outside gene matches: 10. This CDR3 comprises 16 residues. In DNA form, the CDR3 reads TGTGCCAGCAGGGGAAACAGGGGGTTTGGCACCGGGGAGCTGTTTTTT. It specifies CASRGNRGFGTGELFF.

The genes are TRBV25-1 and TRBJ1-2, with D tentatively TRBD1 (5 bases). This CDR3 is 17 amino acids long. Trimming took 1 base from V and 1 from J, leaving 16 bases between them. Germline V gives CDR1 MGHDK, CDR2 SYGVNS. The CDR3 protein is CASSEFGGSSLNYGYTF. The CDR3 DNA follows: TGTGCCAGCAGTGAATTTGGGGGGAGTTCCCTTAACTATGGCTACACCTTC.

This clone was seen only once. The V and J genes are TRBV6-4 and TRBJ1-4; 9 bases line up with TRBD1. J lost 10 bases, V lost 1 base, and 7 bases had no gene match. The CDR3 has 15 residues. CDR1 and CDR2 from the germline V gene are MRHNA and SNTAGT. The CDR3 reads CASSDWGTGFGKLFF. The CDR3 bases are TGTGCCAGCAGTGACTGGGGGACAGGGTTTGGAAAACTGTTTTTT.

This chain links TRBV27 with TRBJ1-1, with D possibly being TRBD1 (6 bases). The V end was cut by 4 bases, the J end by 11 bases, with 17 bases between. The CDR3 has 13 residues. The germline gives CDR1 MNHEY, CDR2 SMNVEV (reference sequence). CDR3 in DNA: TGTGCCAGCAGTTCCCACTTGGGACAAGTGGCTTTCTTT. Translation gives CASSSHLGQVAFF.

The J gene is TRBJ1-1, the V gene TRBV29-1, with 7 bases that match TRBD1. CDR1 is SQVTM and CDR2 is ANQGSEA in the germline V gene. This CDR3 is built from 14 residues. Unmatched junction bases numbered 15, after V lost 5 bases and J lost 9 bases. Here the CDR3 reads CSVLGGDVGQKAFF. The CDR3 nucleotides read TGCAGCGTTCTAGGGGGGGATGTGGGACAGAAAGCTTTCTTT.

The chain carries TRBV29-1 and TRBJ2-3; D might be TRBD2 (6 bases). Germline V gene lookup returns CDR1 SQVTM and CDR2 ANQGSEA. Deletions cut 1 base from V and 0 bases from J, with 17 bases between. This CDR3 has 17 amino acids. CDR3 in DNA: TGCAGCGTTGAAGGGACTAACCAGTACACTAGCACAGATACGCAGTATTTT. Residues: CSVEGTNQYTSTDTQYF.

The rearrangement joins TRBV5-6 to TRBJ1-1; 8 nucleotides agree with TRBD1. CDR1 is SGHDT, CDR2 YYEEEE, per germline. The ends lost 5 bases at V and 0 bases at J; junction bases unmatched: 6. The CDR3 is 15 residues long. In DNA, the CDR3 is TGTGCCAGCAGAGAGAGGACAGGGTTGAACACTGAAGCTTTCTTT. It encodes CASRERTGLNTEAFF.

The CDR3 DNA sequence: TGTGCCAGCAGGCCCGGGACTAGTCGGGCGAATGAGCAGTTCTTC. Translation: CASRPGTSRANEQFF. The rearrangement uses TRBV6-6 and TRBJ2-1; TRBD2 aligns across 8 bases. Germline V gene data show CDR1 as MNHNY and CDR2 as SVGAGI (reference sequence). V was pared by 6 bases and J by 7 bases, with 11 bases of the junction left unmatched. The CDR3 sequence is 15 residues long.

This clone is judged medium-sized (0.01 to 0.1%). The rearrangement joins TRBV6-7 to TRBJ1-2; TRBD1 aligns across 7 bases. TRBV6-7 is an open reading frame, and its role is uncertain. The trim removed 8 bases at V and 4 bases at J, leaving 19 bases unmatched. The CDR3 runs to 17 residues. Here the CDR3 DNA reads TGTGCCAGCCGTCCAGACAGGGCCCACACACGCTCCTATGGCTACACCTTC. As protein: CASRPDRAHTRSYGYTF.

The chain employs TRBV29-1 and TRBJ1-2; 7 bases fit TRBD1. V dropped 7 bases and J dropped 8; count of bases not matched to a gene: 10. From germline, CDR1 is SQVTM and CDR2 ANQGSEA. This CDR3 contains 12 residues. In nucleotides, the CDR3 is TGCAGCGCCAAAAGGGGGGGACAGGGCTACACCTTC. It specifies CSAKRGGQGYTF.

CDR3 DNA: TGCGCCAGCAGCGCGGGACAGTACACCGGGGAGCTGTTTTTT. The encoded protein is CASSAGQYTGELFF. The rearrangement links TRBV5-1 to TRBJ2-2, with D possibly matching TRBD1 (7 bases). Trimming removed 4 bases from V and 3 bases from J, with 10 bases in between. The CDR3 consists of 14 residues. The germline V gene has CDR1 SGHRS and CDR2 YFSETQ. The full variable domain, rest sourced from reference TRBV5-1 and TRBJ2-2, is KAGVTQTPRYLIKTRGQQVTLSCSPISGHRSVSWYQQTPGQGLQFLFEYFSETQRNKGNFPGRFSGRQFSNSRSEMNVSTLELGDSALYLCASSAGQYTGELFFGEGSRLTVL.

The J gene is TRBJ2-5, the V gene TRBV4-1; D gene unclear. Germline CDR1 and CDR2: MGHRA and YSYEKL. The CDR3 is made up of 15 amino acids. Trimming cost V 3 bases and J 0 bases, with 11 bases left between them. CDR3 nucleotides: TGCGCCAGCAGCCAGGGGTCCCTGTACCAAGAGACCCAGTACTTC. As protein: CASSQGSLYQETQYF.

As DNA, the CDR3 is TGTGCCTGGAGTTGGGACTACGAGCAGTACTTC. Its protein product is CAWSWDYEQYF. The chain links TRBV30 to TRBJ2-7; D not resolved. The CDR3 consists of 11 residues. V lost 2 bases, J lost 3 bases, and 5 bases lay in between. Germline V lookup: CDR1 GTSNPN, CDR2 SVGIG (reference sequence).

This sequence joins TRBV20-1 and TRBJ2-7; TRBD1 matches at 9 bases. This CDR3 has 11 residues. CDR1 is DFQATT, CDR2 SNEGSKA, per germline (reference sequence). With 7 bases clipped from V and 12 bases from J, the junction kept 10 bases outside the gene matches. This chain's CDR3 is CSVLTGTGSYF. CDR3 nucleotide sequence: TGCAGTGTTTTGACCGGGACAGGGTCGTACTTC.